The subject of this entry is one TCR beta chain. No antigen is known for it. Base qualities were left out, and no much larger clone turns up one base away. The method was the immunoSEQ multiplex PCR assay. A mixture of 60 forward primers for TCR Vbeta segments and 13 reverse primers for TCR Jbeta segments was used in the multiplex PCR. The CDR3 region of rearranged TCR beta genes was amplified from genomic DNA by a multiplex PCR assay. Amplified TCR beta libraries were sequenced as 87-base-pair reads on the Illumina HiSeq System. In the source study's methods: A later analysis tallied about 77 million unique TCR beta chains across the 666 repertoires, and around 12 million of those chains were shared by two or more donors. A nearest-neighbor algorithm error-corrected the raw reads and collapsed the reads into unique sequences, merging closely related sequences to remove PCR and sequencing errors. V, D and J gene segments were assigned by aligning CDR3 sequences to IMGT reference sequences. For a sequence to be retained, a match of at least six nucleotides was required to both a V gene segment and a J gene segment. Rearrangements were classified as productive when the CDR3 lacked stop codons and remained in frame with V and J, and all other rearrangements were classified as non-productive. CDR3 was defined according to IMGT convention as the region running from the second conserved V-encoded cysteine to the conserved J-encoded phenylalanine. The earlier analysis of more than 450 of the donors excluded sequences that lacked an unambiguous match to a single V gene segment. An earlier analysis of fewer than 650 of the donors classified V segments as functional when productive rearrangements were above 56.7% and as segregating when the standard deviation between donors was above 5%. To diagnose cytomegalovirus status from the catalog of TCR beta chain sequences, a statistical classification framework was built. A later analysis assigned V and J genes by comparing TCR nucleotide sequences with IMGT/GENE-DB human TR gene sequences. A later analysis assigned CDR3 sequences and most-parsimonious VDJ recombination scenarios with the TCRdist pipeline. A later analysis defined each TCR beta chain by its CDR3 amino acid sequence plus V-gene family, and excluded reads lacking a unique V-gene family. In a later analysis, several hundred highly shared, low-generation-probability nucleotide sequences were removed to address suspected cross-contamination and a sequencing artifact. In a later analysis, a clonal expansion index for each public chain was calculated from normalized within-repertoire ranks of inferred template counts. In a later analysis, generation probabilities were computed using a VDJ recombination model fitted to out-of-frame rearrangements, and the results were checked against IGoR. Hypergeometric tests were used in a later analysis to score TCR-TCR, TCR-HLA and TCR-CMV co-occurrence, with a repertoire-size bias correction applied to the TCR pairs. To estimate false discovery rates, a later analysis permuted the HLA or CMV assignments 20 times. In a later analysis, co-occurring TCRs were grouped using DBSCAN, with TCRdist sequence similarity added in when clustering inside HLA-allele-positive subsets. For co-occurrence clustering, repertoires with fewer than 30,000 or more than 120,000 public chains were excluded, along with a handful of repertoires with anomalous nucleotide sharing. TCRdb provides this immuneACCESS table in a form limited to in-frame rearrangements. Some clones are lacking; in checked studies, under half of them reflect an unresolved V gene, and why the rest are absent is not known. Clone size and the V and J calls come from that table; the DNA yielded D and trimming. The sample has about 100,000 clones on record, 74% of them singletons. The ten largest clones take up about 2.6% of the sample.

This record belongs to a study of cytomegalovirus exposure and HLA in healthy donors (dated by TCRdb to the late 2010s). In the study overall: According to an earlier analysis of 587 of the donors, about 179 million T cells yielded roughly 110 million unique TCR beta sequences and 276 Gb of sequence data. An early release covering over 500 HLA-typed donors comprised approximately 300 gigabases of sequencing data and around 80 million unique TCR sequences. Of the roughly 400 genotyped donors, 75% to 85% were placed in the genetic ancestry cluster associated with self-reported Caucasian donors. The study aimed to test whether cataloging public T cell receptors could reveal signatures of past pathogen exposure. The T cell repertoires of under 700 subjects were profiled by immunosequencing and related to cytomegalovirus serostatus. In addition to the first cohort of 666 subjects, a separate validation cohort of under 150 different subjects was used. The study combined high-throughput TCR immunosequencing, statistical association of individual TCRs with disease status, and machine learning to predict cytomegalovirus infection status. A later analysis re-analyzed previously published TCR beta repertoires from 550 to 700 donors and added high-resolution HLA genotyping to study TCR occurrence patterns. Rather than drawing on any new phenotypic data, the later analysis identified candidate immune exposures from TCR beta sequences and the way those sequences occurred across donors. In an earlier analysis of 500 to 650 of the donors, high-throughput TCR beta sequencing was used to judge whether each TCR beta V gene segment behaved as functional or pseudogenic. Donor age, sex, ethnicity and CMV serostatus were compiled together with the repertoire data. Genome-wide SNP genotypes for about 55% of the roughly 670 donors were used in a later genetic analysis, which treated that subset as a discovery cohort. All discovery cohort repertoires had been generated on a single sequencing platform. HLA typing covered class I and class II loci at four-digit resolution. Typing coverage differed by locus: A, B, C, DRB1 and DQB1 were typed in about 620-640 donors, DQA1 in approximately 520, DPA1 in 600 to 610, and DPB1 in around 440. Roughly five DR-DQ haplotypes were handled as single units for association and clustering because linkage in the cohort was strong. Among some 400 genotyped donors of the cohort, an average of roughly 230,000 unique TCR beta nucleotide sequences was sequenced per donor, of which roughly 17% were non-productive. Paper-wide results and their limitations: Some IMGT-functional V segments, including TRBV6-2 and TRBV6-3, could not be distinguished by the 87-base-pair reads and were therefore excluded. When HLA alleles, especially DR and DQ, strongly co-occurred, attributing TCR associations to individual alleles was difficult. Correlated functional status among segregating V segments might reflect linkage disequilibrium, but an unknown experimental factor could not be ruled out. Fewer than 20 rarely observed V segments, including chromosome 9 orphons, were excluded from the earlier analysis of about 600 of the donors because counts were too low. In a later analysis, HLA-associated TCR beta chains were found to be more clonally expanded and to have lower generation probabilities than equally common non-associated chains. According to a later analysis, TCR association rates differed among HLA loci, with DRB1 alleles showing the most associated TCRs and HLA-C alleles showing the fewest. The sequencing pipeline was judged likely to have produced a cluster of highly shared sequence variants as a technical artifact. An association between a missense DCLRE1C variant and V-gene and J-gene trimming of TCR beta chains was found in a later genetic analysis and replicated in an independent cohort. Because some donors lacked HLA typing at each locus, the association tests relied only on the typed subset. According to a later analysis, most CMV-associated TCR beta chains appeared to be HLA-restricted, and the HLA associations seemed to be driven largely by CMV exposure. According to the authors, the approach could potentially be generalized to other disease states and immunological phenotypes. According to a later analysis, parvovirus B19, influenza, CMV and Epstein-Barr virus appeared linked to several top co-occurrence clusters. The classifier was reported to diagnose cytomegalovirus status with high specificity and sensitivity in both the original and validation cohorts. In this cohort, only TCR beta chains were sequenced, and detectable features were limited by the absence of alpha or paired-chain data. A few of the identified cytomegalovirus-associated TCR beta chains were confirmed in vitro to be specific for cytomegalovirus antigens. An earlier analysis of approximately 590 of the donors showed that most TCR beta V segments appeared in productive rearrangements either about 87% or about 30% of the time, which broadly matched IMGT annotations. Compared with the approximately 670-donor mean, donors in an Asian-associated ancestry cluster had fewer N-insertions in productive TCRs, according to a later genetic analysis. Most TCR sequences were seen in very few donors, while some public TCRs were found in many individuals. Roughly uniform sequencing depth across donors was assumed in presence/absence analyses, although this assumption may not hold. CMV serostatus was the only immune exposure information available for the cohort. Specific HLA alleles were associated with 15,000 to 20,000 TCR beta sequences at a false discovery rate of 0.05 in a later analysis. The study gave a list of 150 to 200 TCR beta chains associated with cytomegalovirus. A further reported finding was that TCR beta sequences accurately predicted the HLA-A and HLA-B alleles for most subjects in the first cohort.

From the cysteine up to the phenylalanine, the CDR3 has a length of 16 residues. Only CDR3 DNA remains: 48 bases, in frame from the first base. CDR1 is given as SGHVS and CDR2 as FNYEAQ, both from the germline V gene. The cohort consisted of 666 healthy bone marrow donors. Cohort members were all nominally healthy when sampled, although unrecorded immune exposures were likely present. The donor tested CMV seropositive, placing the donor among the 289 seropositive members of the cohort. A peripheral blood sample was provided by each donor, and peripheral blood mononuclear cells were used for TCR beta sequencing. The Qiagen DNeasy Blood Extraction Kit was used to extract genomic DNA from the blood cell samples.

The chain is assembled from TRBV7-6 and TRBJ2-5; 10 middle bases align to TRBD2. Judging by the DNA end, TRBJ2-7 fits better; the J call may be wrong. The sequence was obtained from a man aged 45-60 years in good health and CMV-seropositive. Source material: PBMCs. The sequenced DNA is TGTGCCAGCAGCTTAGGTAGCGGGAGGAACTCCTACGAGCAGTACTTC. Translated, it gives CASSLGSGRNSYEQYF.